This T cell receptor beta chain emerged from a study of vaccination and CD4 T cells after COVID-19. For the study at large: Blood was drawn a median about 75 days post second dose, range 14 to 241. Study-level results: A nonsignificant rise from roughly 22 to 38 was seen in the median number of SARS-CoV-2-reactive clonotypes. Spike mono-reactive clones accounted for 304 of the 307 vaccine-specific clones found in convalescent patients.

The V gene end was trimmed by 8 bases and the J gene end by 5 bases; junction bases not matched to a gene: 11. This CDR3 region has 15 residues. From germline, CDR1 is MNHEY and CDR2 SMNVEV (reference sequence). Scientists ran DNA taken from cultured CD4+ T cells through the Oncomine TCR Beta short-read assay for sequencing. TCRdb called the PCR reads again in MiXCR, with one record for every CDR3 protein. Here the sample spans more than 12,000 distinct CDR3 sequences, approximately 52% being singletons. Remarks on this clonotype: Antigen specificity is unknown.

Treatment: approximately nine-day PBMC culture with coronavirus spike peptide pools or control peptides (ViraFEST assay). Per well, a few million PBMCs were cultured in the presence of approximately 9.4 IU/ml IL-2 and around 9.5 ug/ml peptide pools. Material for sequencing was CD4+ T cells from blood, cultured in vitro. The clonotype comes from a human donor who had recovered from COVID-19. The chain uses TRBV27 and TRBJ1-5, with 8 bases that match TRBD1. The CDR3 DNA reads TGTGCCAGCCAATCGACAGGGGTAGGCCATCAGCCCCAGCATTTT. This sequence encodes CASQSTGVGHQPQHF.